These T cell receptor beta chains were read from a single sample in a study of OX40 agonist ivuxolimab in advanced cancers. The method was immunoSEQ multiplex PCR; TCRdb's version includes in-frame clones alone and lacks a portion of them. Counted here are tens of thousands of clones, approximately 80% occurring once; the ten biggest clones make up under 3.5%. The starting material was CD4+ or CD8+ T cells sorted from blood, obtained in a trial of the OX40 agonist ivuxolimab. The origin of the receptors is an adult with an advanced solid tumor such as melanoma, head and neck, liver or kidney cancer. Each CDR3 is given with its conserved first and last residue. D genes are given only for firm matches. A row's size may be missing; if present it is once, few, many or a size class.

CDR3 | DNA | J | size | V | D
CAIMGSGSSEQFF | TGTGCCATCATGGGTAGCGGGAGTTCTGAGCAGTTCTTC | TRBJ2-1 | few | TRBV10-3 | TRBD2
CASTYSNEQFF | TGTGCCAGCACCTACAGTAATGAGCAGTTCTTC | TRBJ2-1 | . | TRBV7-2 | .
CASSPLAGGFTDTQYF | TGTGCCAGCAGTCCGTTAGCGGGTGGGTTCACAGATACGCAGTATTTT | TRBJ2-3 | . | TRBV27 | TRBD2
CASMGRESYEQYF | TGTGCCAGTATGGGCAGGGAGTCCTACGAGCAGTACTTC | TRBJ2-7 | . | TRBV19 | .
CATRQAENTEAFF | TGTGCCACCCGACAGGCTGAAAACACTGAAGCTTTCTTT | TRBJ1-1 | . | TRBV11-3 | .
CASSSRSSGSGGGYTF | TGTGCCAGCAGCTCCCGTTCGAGTGGGTCGGGAGGTGGCTACACCTTC | TRBJ1-2 | . | TRBV7-6 | .
CAIRTSGGTDTQYF | TGTGCCATCAGGACTAGCGGGGGCACAGATACGCAGTATTTT | TRBJ2-3 | . | TRBV28 | TRBD2
CASSPVQSQPQHF | TGTGCCAGCAGTCCCGTTCAAAGTCAGCCCCAGCATTTT | TRBJ1-5 | few | TRBV28 | .
CASSPGTGGYLNTEAFF | TGTGCCAGCTCACCAGGAACAGGGGGGTACTTGAACACTGAAGCTTTCTTT | TRBJ1-1 | . | TRBV18 | TRBD1
CASSQDGRPEAFF | TGTGCCAGCAGCCAAGATGGACGCCCTGAAGCTTTCTTT | TRBJ1-1 | once | TRBV4-2 | .
CAWSTPGGQRYGYTF | TGTGCCTGGAGTACCCCAGGCGGACAGCGCTATGGCTACACCTTC | TRBJ1-2 | . | TRBV30 | .
CASSGLRGGRIGELFF | TGTGCCAGCAGCGGTCTGCGGGGAGGGCGGATCGGGGAGCTGTTTTTT | TRBJ2-2 | . | TRBV11-2 | TRBD2
CASSLPKESNEQFF | TGTGCCAGCAGCTTACCTAAAGAGTCCAATGAGCAGTTCTTC | TRBJ2-1 | . | TRBV5-4 | .
CASSLTGLAGQDTQYF | TGTGCCAGCAGCCTAACTGGGCTAGCGGGTCAAGATACGCAGTATTTT | TRBJ2-3 | few | TRBV7-9 | TRBD2
CASSPPGLSSYNEQFF | TGTGCCAGCAGCCCCCCGGGCCTTAGCTCCTACAATGAGCAGTTCTTC | TRBJ2-1 | . | TRBV5-4 | .
CATRGLGSYEQYF | TGTGCCACCCGGGGCCTAGGCTCCTACGAGCAGTACTTC | TRBJ2-7 | . | TRBV11-3 | .
CASSWVSNQPQHF | TGTGCCAGCAGCTGGGTGAGCAATCAGCCCCAGCATTTT | TRBJ1-5 | . | TRBV7-8 | .
CASRSGLRQPQHF | TGTGCCAGCAGGTCGGGGTTACGCCAGCCCCAGCATTTT | TRBJ1-5 | . | TRBV28 | .
CASTEGTNYEQYF | TGCGCCAGCACCGAGGGGACGAACTACGAGCAGTACTTC | TRBJ2-7 | . | TRBV10-2 | .
CASSLQGSPEAFF | TGTGCCAGCAGCTTACAGGGTTCCCCTGAAGCTTTCTTT | TRBJ1-1 | . | TRBV5-5 | .
CASSEPLGLATAGEQYF | TGTGCCAGCAGTGAGCCCCTTGGACTCGCGACGGCCGGGGAGCAGTACTTC | TRBJ2-7 | . | TRBV25-1 | .
CASSLAGETQYF | TGCGCCAGCAGCTTGGCAGGAGAGACCCAGTACTTC | TRBJ2-5 | . | TRBV5-1 | .
CASSLRSLAGVNEQFF | TGTGCCAGCAGTTTAAGATCACTAGCGGGAGTTAATGAGCAGTTCTTC | TRBJ2-1 | . | TRBV27 | TRBD2
CASSIVGTSGRHEQFF | TGTGCCAGTAGTATAGTAGGGACTAGCGGGAGACATGAGCAGTTCTTC | TRBJ2-1 | few | TRBV19 | TRBD2
CASSEDSRYSNQPQHF | TGTGCCAGCTCAGAAGACAGCCGATATAGCAATCAGCCCCAGCATTTT | TRBJ1-5 | . | TRBV18 | .
CASSLTRQGSQYF | TGTGCCAGCAGCTTAACGCGACAGGGCTCCCAGTACTTC | TRBJ2-5 | . | TRBV7-3 | TRBD1
CASSSGTYTGELFF | TGTGCCAGCAGCTCCGGGACTTACACCGGGGAGCTGTTTTTT | TRBJ2-2 | few | TRBV5-8 | .
CASSLAQGEEKLFF | TGTGCCAGCAGCTTAGCCCAGGGTGAGGAAAAACTGTTTTTT | TRBJ1-4 | once | TRBV7-2 | .
CASSPSGSAQETQYF | TGTGCCAGCAGCCCTTCCGGTAGCGCACAAGAGACCCAGTACTTC | TRBJ2-5 | . | TRBV28 | .
CASTAGPGLAGYEQFF | TGTGCCAGCACCGCAGGTCCGGGACTAGCGGGATATGAGCAGTTCTTC | TRBJ2-1 | . | TRBV9 | TRBD2
CASTVGTGPYNEQFF | TGTGCCAGCACCGTCGGGACAGGGCCCTACAATGAGCAGTTCTTC | TRBJ2-1 | . | TRBV7-2 | TRBD1
CASSFTGARKYF | TGTGCCAGCAGCTTCACAGGGGCTAGGAAGTACTTC | TRBJ2-7 | . | TRBV5-5 | TRBD1
CASSYRGTGELFF | TGTGCCAGCAGTTACCGGGGGACCGGGGAGCTGTTTTTT | TRBJ2-2 | . | TRBV6-6 | .
CASSTRQGRDGYTF | TGTGCCAGCAGCACTAGACAGGGGCGGGATGGCTACACCTTC | TRBJ1-2 | . | TRBV9 | TRBD1
CASSLGANQPQHF | TGTGCCAGCAGCCTGGGGGCCAATCAGCCCCAGCATTTT | TRBJ1-5 | . | TRBV14 | .
CASSHGGTGGVQFF | TGTGCCAGCAGCCATGGCGGGACAGGGGGCGTGCAGTTCTTC | TRBJ2-1 | . | TRBV7-3 | TRBD1
CASSPQGFAETQYF | TGTGCCAGCTCACCTCAGGGATTCGCAGAGACCCAGTACTTC | TRBJ2-5 | few | TRBV18 | .
CASSLNRGDTQYF | TGTGCCAGCAGTTTAAACAGAGGAGATACGCAGTATTTT | TRBJ2-3 | . | TRBV28 | .
CASSIPAAPREQYF | TGTGCCAGCAGTATCCCCGCGGCTCCCCGGGAGCAGTACTTC | TRBJ2-7 | . | TRBV7-8 | .
CASSLGGQGGDGYTF | TGTGCCAGCAGCTTAGGAGGACAGGGGGGAGATGGCTACACCTTC | TRBJ1-2 | . | TRBV7-9 | TRBD1
CASTERVSGELFF | TGTGCCAGCACCGAGAGGGTATCCGGGGAGCTGTTTTTT | TRBJ2-2 | . | TRBV25-1 | .
CASSPPDRAAYEQYF | TGTGCCAGCTCACCCCCGGACAGGGCGGCCTACGAGCAGTACTTC | TRBJ2-7 | once | TRBV18 | TRBD1
CAWSAPDRTNTEAFF | TGTGCCTGGAGTGCCCCGGACAGGACGAACACTGAAGCTTTCTTT | TRBJ1-1 | . | TRBV30 | TRBD1
CASSKVGHWEQYF | TGTGCCAGTTCTAAGGTTGGGCATTGGGAGCAGTACTTC | TRBJ2-5 | . | TRBV28 | .
CATRTSGRGNSYEQYF | TGTGCCACCAGGACTAGCGGGAGGGGGAACTCCTACGAGCAGTACTTC | TRBJ2-7 | . | TRBV15 | TRBD2
CASSLLAGASYEQYF | TGTGCCAGCAGCTTGCTAGCGGGAGCTTCCTACGAGCAGTACTTC | TRBJ2-7 | . | TRBV11-2 | TRBD2
CASSIDRGNTGELFF | TGTGCCAGCAGCATCGACAGGGGGAACACCGGGGAGCTGTTTTTT | TRBJ2-2 | . | TRBV11-3 | TRBD1
CSARRAPGYTF | TGCAGTGCAAGACGGGCCCCTGGCTACACCTTC | TRBJ1-2 | once | TRBV20-1 | .
CAWARDSYGYTF | TGTGCCTGGGCTCGGGACAGCTATGGCTACACCTTC | TRBJ1-2 | . | TRBV30 | TRBD1
CAIGATTDTQYF | TGTGCCATCGGGGCTACCACAGATACGCAGTATTTT | TRBJ2-3 | . | TRBV10-3 | .
CASSSYKDTFF | TGTGCCAGCAGTTCATACAAGGACACTTTCTTT | TRBJ1-1 | . | TRBV2 | .
CASSFYSSYEQYF | TGTGCCAGCAGCTTCTACAGCTCCTACGAGCAGTACTTC | TRBJ2-7 | few | TRBV11-3 | .
CASSLSGWKYNEQFF | TGTGCCAGCAGCTTGTCGGGATGGAAATACAATGAGCAGTTCTTC | TRBJ2-1 | . | TRBV7-2 | .
CASSGKWSLQETQYF | TGTGCCAGCAGTGGGAAATGGTCCCTGCAAGAGACCCAGTACTTC | TRBJ2-5 | . | TRBV6-1 | .
CASSREQGDQPQHF | TGTGCCAGCAGCCGAGAACAGGGGGATCAGCCCCAGCATTTT | TRBJ1-5 | . | TRBV7-2 | TRBD1
CASCKLATSNEQFF | TGTGCTAGCTGCAAGCTGGCCACGTCCAATGAGCAGTTCTTC | TRBJ2-1 | . | TRBV12-5 | .
CASSQSGAERGYNEQFF | TGCGCCAGCAGTCAATCCGGGGCCGAACGAGGGTACAATGAGCAGTTCTTC | TRBJ2-1 | . | TRBV23-1 | .